This T cell receptor (beta chain) stems from a study of blood T cell repertoires in COVID-19 (dated by TCRdb to the early 2020s). About the study as a whole: Collaborator samples came from the United States, Italy and Spain and covered acute and convalescent phases of COVID-19. Nearly every sample came with metadata listing a de-identified subject ID, COVID-19 status, age in years and sex. Subjects who had been exposed to COVID-19, were actively infected with it, or had recovered from it provided the deeply sampled blood TCRbeta repertoires that made up the dataset. The repertoires were released in a freely available public database intended as a resource for research on the immune response to SARS-CoV-2. The samples were drawn from two sources: the first 160 participants of the ongoing ImmuneRACE study, and 1,000 to 1,500 subjects contributed by 6 global collaborators. Where available, HLA class I and class II types were obtained from metadata supplied by the sample provider rather than from assay-based typing. The prospective study material was composed of cDNA or gDNA derived from T cells, B-cell-depleted T cells, or PBMCs. What the authors observed across the whole study: How much clinical and demographic metadata was included differed by source and by participant, and the metadata was provided uncurated.

TCRbeta CDR3 regions were amplified from genomic DNA by means of the immunoSEQ Assay, a bias-controlled multiplex PCR. The paper's data handling went like this. The number of nucleated cells in each sample was estimated by amplification of reference gene primers within the assay. Sequence reads were collapsed and filtered to measure the absolute abundance of every unique TCRbeta CDR3 rearrangement. For each sample, productive Simpson clonality was calculated as the square root of Simpson's diversity index across productive rearrangements. TCRdb re-hosts the immuneACCESS table, in-frame sequences only. Its copies lack some clones; in the studies checked, an unresolved V gene accounts for under half of them, and the cause for the rest is not known. That table gives V, J and clone size, and the DNA gave D and trimming. The sample table holds 55,000 to 70,000 clones, of which roughly nine tenths were seen once. 7.3% of the sample is taken by the ten largest.

As concerns this clone: The antigen it binds to is not known. No much larger clone exists at a distance of one base, and base qualities are not known.

The CDR3 runs 18 amino acids, cysteine and phenylalanine included. The CDR3 DNA has 54 bases and is translated from base 1. Trimming leaves V shorter by 4 bases and J shorter by 0 bases, with the junction holding 6 bases beyond the gene matches. CDR1 is given as LGHNA and CDR2 as YNFKEQ, both from the germline V gene. At one collaborating source in Seattle, patients were enrolled during active infection and were followed longitudinally through the course of disease. Collaborating institutions collected whole blood in K2EDTA tubes following their own protocols. Collaborator samples were shipped for TCRbeta analysis as frozen whole blood, isolated PBMCs, or DNA extracted from either sample type.

This TCR was recovered from a man aged 40-55 years with COVID-19, enrolled during active disease. The chain is encoded by TRBV4-2 joined to TRBJ2-6; the junction holds 10 bases that match TRBD1. Material for sequencing was peripheral blood. CDR3 loop: CASSLAGQGTSGANVLTF. In nucleotide form, the sequence is TGTGCCAGCAGCCTAGCGGGACAGGGGACCTCTGGGGCCAACGTCCTGACTTTC.